This T cell receptor beta chain was sequenced for a study of T cell responses to AZD1222 COVID-19 vaccine. Study-wide context: Pooled together were second doses at about 4 or about 12 weeks.

This clone occurred a few times. What it binds is not known. Study conclusions and caveats: Females made up more of the donors, who were largely white British, and clonal diversity may have come out too low. Repertoire collection took place solely once the T cell response had peaked.

The CDR3 contains 12 residues. V trimming: 6 bases; J trimming: 7 bases; junction bases outside the gene matches: 5. The table came from immunoSEQ multiplex PCR; TCRdb's copy has only in-frame clones and leaves some out. This table has approximately 90,000 clones, over 80% appearing once. This chain connects TRBV12-3 or TRBV12-4 to TRBJ1-2; TRBD1 matches at 7 bases. Sequenced material: peripheral blood, taken on day 0 of AZD1222 vaccination. The TCR was taken from an adult in good health. CDR3 DNA: TGTGCCAGCAGACGGACAGGTGGTGGCTACACCTTC. This translates into CASRRTGGGYTF.